These T cell receptor beta chains were read from a single sample in a study of response to subunit inactivated influenza vaccine. TCRdb itself ran the RT-PCR reads through MiXCR, one entry per CDR3 protein. The table lists 500,000 to 600,000 distinct CDR3 sequences, 10% to 15% of them singletons. The sample was PBMCs from blood, taken on the day of vaccination. The receptors shown here come from a man aged 45 to 65 who received an inactivated influenza vaccine. Both conserved end residues are part of each CDR3. D genes are given only for firm matches. The size entry is marked missing in some rows and otherwise reads once, few, many or a size class.

TRBV15	TRBJ2-4	NA	NA	TGTGCCACCAGCAGACTCCGGATATCTGAGGGAGTAGGCAAAAACATTCAGTACTTC	CATSRLRISEGVGKNIQYF
TRBV2	TRBJ1-5	NA	NA	TGTGCCAGCAGGAGCGGAGGGATCAGTCAGCCCCAGCATTTT	CASRSGGISQPQHF
TRBV12-3/TRBV12-4	TRBJ2-5	many	NA	TGTGCCAGCAGTTTACAACAGCGGCAAGAGACCCAGTACTTC	CASSLQQRQETQYF
TRBV29-1	TRBJ2-3	many	NA	TGCAGCGTTGATTTCTCGCTCACAGATACGCAGTATTTT	CSVDFSLTDTQYF
TRBV7-2	TRBJ2-3	NA	NA	TGTGCCAGCAACTCCTGGACAGATACGCAGTATTTT	CASNSWTDTQYF
TRBV5-1	TRBJ2-5	few	TRBD1	TGCGCCAGCAGCTTGAGGCCCATTGGGCAGGGGGCACAAGAGACCCAGTACTTC	CASSLRPIGQGAQETQYF
TRBV20-1	TRBJ1-1	NA	NA	TGCAGTGCTAGAGATGGTCCGGGGTTCGACACTGAAGCTTTCTTT	CSARDGPGFDTEAFF
TRBV5-1	TRBJ2-7	many	NA	TGCGCCAGCAGCTTTCGGGGCCACGAGCAGTACTTC	CASSFRGHEQYF
TRBV7-6	TRBJ2-1	NA	NA	TGTGCCAGCAGCTTAGAGGGGGCGGGAGCCCTTTACAATGAGCAGTTCTTC	CASSLEGAGALYNEQFF
TRBV5-1	TRBJ2-2	many	NA	TGCGCCAGCAACTTCGATGGATCCACCGGGGAGCTGTTTTTT	CASNFDGSTGELFF
TRBV12-3/TRBV12-4	TRBJ1-1	many	NA	TGTGCCAGCAGTTTAGCGCCAGGGGCAGGGACTGAAGCTTTCTTT	CASSLAPGAGTEAFF
TRBV7-2	TRBJ2-1	NA	TRBD2	TGTGCCAGCAGTCCCCATCGGGGGGTTGGTAGGGATGAGCAGTTCTTC	CASSPHRGVGRDEQFF
TRBV5-1	TRBJ1-4	many	TRBD1	TGCGCCAGCAGCTTGGCAGGGACAGGAGGTGAAAAACTGTTTTTT	CASSLAGTGGEKLFF
TRBV20-1	TRBJ2-6	few	NA	TGCAGTGCTTCCAACCTCCAGGGGTCTGGGGCCAACGTCCTGACTTTC	CSASNLQGSGANVLTF
TRBV3-1	TRBJ2-1	few	NA	TGTGCCAGTCGGGGATGGCCGACGAATGAGCAGTTCTTC	CASRGWPTNEQFF
TRBV6-2/TRBV6-3	TRBJ2-2	NA	NA	TGTGCCAGCAGTTACCGCCCCGGGTCCGGGGAGCTGTTTTTT	CASSYRPGSGELFF
TRBV5-1	TRBJ2-1	few	NA	TGCGCCAGCAGCTTTACGGGACCCTCGTACAATGAGCAGTTCTTC	CASSFTGPSYNEQFF
TRBV5-1	TRBJ2-7	many	NA	TGCGCCAGCAGCTTGTACACAGAATCCTACGAGCAGTACTTC	CASSLYTESYEQYF
TRBV12-3/TRBV12-4	TRBJ2-1	many	NA	TGTGCCAGCAGTGCTGCAGGGGATCGGTTCTTC	CASSAAGDRFF
TRBV6-2/TRBV6-3	TRBJ2-7	NA	TRBD2	TGTGCCAGCACCGAAGGAGCGGGGCAGGGCTACGAGCAGTACTTC	CASTEGAGQGYEQYF
TRBV20-1	TRBJ2-5	few	NA	TGCAGTGCTCGAGCAGCGGAGGAAGAGACCCAGTACTTC	CSARAAEEETQYF
TRBV4-1	TRBJ1-1	many	NA	TGCGCCAGCAGCCAATTCCACCTCCGTCGGGGCCCTGAAGCTTTCTTT	CASSQFHLRRGPEAFF
TRBV7-7	TRBJ2-2	few	TRBD2	TGTGCCAGCAGCTCCGGACTAGCGGGAACCGGGGAGCTGTTTTTT	CASSSGLAGTGELFF
TRBV24-1	TRBJ2-7	NA	NA	TGTGCCACCAGCGAGCGAGGGGGCGAGCAGTACTTC	CATSERGGEQYF
TRBV5-5	TRBJ2-2	few	TRBD1	TGTGCCAGCAGCCCGCTGGGACAGCGCACCGGGGAGCTGTTTTTT	CASSPLGQRTGELFF
TRBV28	TRBJ2-7	NA	NA	TGTGCCACTGCGTGGCCCAGGACACTTTCCTACGAGCAGTACTTC	CATAWPRTLSYEQYF
TRBV14	TRBJ2-3	many	NA	TGTGCCAGCAGCGTCCGACTAGCAGATACGCAGTATTTT	CASSVRLADTQYF
TRBV7-8	TRBJ2-2	NA	NA	TGTGCCAGCAGTCAATTTTTTCCCTCTAGTCGGGACACCGGGGAGCTGTTTTTT	CASSQFFPSSRDTGELFF
TRBV12-3/TRBV12-4	TRBJ1-6	NA	NA	TGTGCCAGCAGTTTGGACCTCTCCTATAATTCACCCCTCCACTTT	CASSLDLSYNSPLHF
TRBV20-1	TRBJ2-5	NA	TRBD2	TGCAGTGCTAGAGATCTCGGGACTAGCGGGGCAGAGACCCAGTACTTC	CSARDLGTSGAETQYF
TRBV20-1	TRBJ2-2	NA	NA	TGCAGTGCTAGAGACACTAACACCGGGGAGCTGTTTTTT	CSARDTNTGELFF
TRBV11-2	TRBJ2-1	NA	NA	TGTGCCAGCAGCAAGGACTCGGTTTACAATGAGCAGTTCTTC	CASSKDSVYNEQFF
TRBV5-6	TRBJ1-5	few	NA	TGTGCCAGCAGCTTGGGGGCCAATAGCAATCAGCCCCAGCATTTT	CASSLGANSNQPQHF
TRBV20-1	TRBJ2-3	few	NA	TGCAGTGCTAAGGCGGATTACACAGATACGCAGTATTTT	CSAKADYTDTQYF
TRBV18	TRBJ2-2	few	TRBD2	TGTGCCAGCTCACCACGGCCTAGCGGGCCCGCGAACACCGGGGAGCTGTTTTTT	CASSPRPSGPANTGELFF
TRBV28	TRBJ2-2	many	TRBD2	TGTGCCAGCAGCCAGTCGGGGGGGGAATCCGGGGAGCTGTTTTTT	CASSQSGGESGELFF
TRBV20-1	TRBJ1-5	NA	TRBD1	TGCAGTGCTCTACAGGGGGCTACAAGCAATCAGCCCCAGCATTTT	CSALQGATSNQPQHF
TRBV25-1	TRBJ2-6	NA	NA	TGTGCCAGCAGTGGGGTCTTCTCTGGGGCCAACGTCCTGACTTTC	CASSGVFSGANVLTF
TRBV28	TRBJ2-1	few	TRBD2	TGTGCCAGCTCGGGACTAGCGGGTCCCTACTCCTACAATGAGCAGTTCTTC	CASSGLAGPYSYNEQFF
TRBV7-9	TRBJ1-4	many	NA	TGTGCCAACACCCCATACAGGGACCGCAATGAAAAACTGTTTTTT	CANTPYRDRNEKLFF
TRBV5-1	TRBJ2-2	few	NA	TGCGCCAGCAGCTTGGCGGGGGCAGGGGGACGAACCGGGGAGCTGTTTTTT	CASSLAGAGGRTGELFF
TRBV5-1	TRBJ2-1	many	NA	TGCGCCAGCAGCTTGGGTCAGGTTTTAAGGGATGAGCAGTTCTTC	CASSLGQVLRDEQFF
TRBV2	TRBJ2-7	many	NA	TGTGCCAGCAAAGGTCCGTCCTACGAGCAGTACTTC	CASKGPSYEQYF